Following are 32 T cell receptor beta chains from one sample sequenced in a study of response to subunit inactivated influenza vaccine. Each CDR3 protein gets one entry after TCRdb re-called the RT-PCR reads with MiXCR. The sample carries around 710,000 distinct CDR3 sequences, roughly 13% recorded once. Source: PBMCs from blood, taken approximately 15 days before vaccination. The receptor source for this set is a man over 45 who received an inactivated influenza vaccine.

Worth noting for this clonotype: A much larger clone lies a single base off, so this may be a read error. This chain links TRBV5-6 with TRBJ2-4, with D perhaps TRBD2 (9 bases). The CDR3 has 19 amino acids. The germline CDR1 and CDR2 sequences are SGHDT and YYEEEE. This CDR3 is CASSLERGTGGLAKNIHYF. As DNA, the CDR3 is TGTGCCAGCAGCTTGGAGAGGGGTACAGGGGGACTAGCCAAAAACATTCACTACTTC.

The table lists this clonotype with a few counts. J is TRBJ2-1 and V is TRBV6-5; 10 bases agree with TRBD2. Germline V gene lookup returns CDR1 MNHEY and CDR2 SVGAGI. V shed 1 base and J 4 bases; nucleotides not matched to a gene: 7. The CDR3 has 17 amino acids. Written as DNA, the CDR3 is TGTGCCAGCAGTTACTTTAAAGGGACTAGCGCGTACAATGAGCAGTTCTTC. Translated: CASSYFKGTSAYNEQFF.

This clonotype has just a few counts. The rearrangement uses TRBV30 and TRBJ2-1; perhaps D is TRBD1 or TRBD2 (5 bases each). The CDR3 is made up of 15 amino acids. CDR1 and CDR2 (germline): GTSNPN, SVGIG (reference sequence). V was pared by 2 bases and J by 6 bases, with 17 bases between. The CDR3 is CAWSLTLRGANEQFF. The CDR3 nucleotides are TGTGCCTGGAGTCTGACTTTACGAGGGGCCAATGAGCAGTTCTTC. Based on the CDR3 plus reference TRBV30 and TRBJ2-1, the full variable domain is SQTIHQWPATLVQPVGSPLSLECTVEGTSNPNLYWYRQAAGRGLQLLFYSVGIGQISSEVPQNLSASRPQDRQFILSSKKLLLSDSGFYLCAWSLTLRGANEQFFGPGTRLTVL.

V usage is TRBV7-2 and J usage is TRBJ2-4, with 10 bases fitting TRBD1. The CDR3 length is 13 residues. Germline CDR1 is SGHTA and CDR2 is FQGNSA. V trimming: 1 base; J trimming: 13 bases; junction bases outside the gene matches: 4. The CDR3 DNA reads TGTGCCAGCAGCTTAGTGAAGGGACAGGGGCAGTACTTC. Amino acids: CASSLVKGQGQYF.

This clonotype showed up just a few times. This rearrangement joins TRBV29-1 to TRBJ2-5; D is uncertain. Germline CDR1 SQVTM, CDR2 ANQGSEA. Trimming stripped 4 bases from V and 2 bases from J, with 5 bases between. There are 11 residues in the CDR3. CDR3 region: CSVGPQETQYF. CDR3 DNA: TGCAGCGTTGGGCCTCAAGAGACCCAGTACTTC.

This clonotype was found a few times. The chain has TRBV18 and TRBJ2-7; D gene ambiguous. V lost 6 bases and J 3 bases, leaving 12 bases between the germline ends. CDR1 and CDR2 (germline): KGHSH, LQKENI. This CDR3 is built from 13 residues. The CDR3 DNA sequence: TGTGCCAGCTCTCCCAGTTCGTACTACGAGCAGTACTTC. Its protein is CASSPSSYYEQYF. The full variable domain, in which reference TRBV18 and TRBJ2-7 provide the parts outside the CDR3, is NAGVMQNPRHLVRRRGQEARLRCSPMKGHSHVYWYRQLPEEGLKFMVYLQKENIIDESGMPKERFSAEFPKEGPSILRIQQVVRGDSAAYFCASSPSSYYEQYFGPGTRLTVT.

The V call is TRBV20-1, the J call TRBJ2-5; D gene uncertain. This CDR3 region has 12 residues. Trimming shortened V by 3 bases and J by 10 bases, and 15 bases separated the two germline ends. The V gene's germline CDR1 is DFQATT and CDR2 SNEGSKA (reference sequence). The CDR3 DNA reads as TGCAGTGCTAGCTCCCGGTCCTTTTTCCAGTACTTC. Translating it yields CSASSRSFFQYF.

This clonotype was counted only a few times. In DNA, the CDR3 is TGTGCCAGCAGCTGGGCTCCCCGAGGGCCCTACAATGAGCAGTTCTTC. Amino acid sequence: CASSWAPRGPYNEQFF. V and J are TRBV7-9 and TRBJ2-1; maybe TRBD2 (5 bases). The CDR3 runs 16 residues. Germline V gene data show CDR1 as SEHNR and CDR2 as FQNEAQ (reference sequence). With 4 bases removed from V and 2 bases from J, the gap between germline ends came to 15 bases.

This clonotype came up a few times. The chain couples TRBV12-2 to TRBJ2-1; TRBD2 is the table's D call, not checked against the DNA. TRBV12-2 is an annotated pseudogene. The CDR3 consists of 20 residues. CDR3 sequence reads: CASRPLDGTSGTDSYNEQFF. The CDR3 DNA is TGTGCAAGTCGCCCCCTCGACGGGACTAGCGGGACCGACTCCTACAATGAGCAGTTCTTC.

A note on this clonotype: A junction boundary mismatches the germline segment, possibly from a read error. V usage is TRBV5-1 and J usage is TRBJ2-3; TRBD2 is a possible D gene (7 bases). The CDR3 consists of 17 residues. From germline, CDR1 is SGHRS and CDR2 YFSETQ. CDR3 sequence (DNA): TGCGACAGCAGCTCATACTCTACAGGGAGGGGTGTGGATACGCAGTATTTT. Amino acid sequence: CDSSSYSTGRGVDTQYF. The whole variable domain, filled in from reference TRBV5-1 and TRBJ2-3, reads KAGVTQTPRYLIKTRGQQVTLSCSPISGHRSVSWYQQTPGQGLQFLFEYFSETQRNKGNFPGRFSGRQFSNSRSEMNVSTLELGDSALYLCDSSSYSTGRGVDTQYFGPGTRLTVL.

The CDR3 loop reads CASSRTGEEAFF. The CDR3 DNA follows: TGTGCCAGCAGCCGGACAGGGGAAGAAGCTTTCTTT. V gene TRBV3-1 combines with J gene TRBJ1-1; 9 nucleotides align to TRBD1. V lost 4 bases and J lost 8; bases outside the gene matches: 2. The CDR3 is 12 residues long. The V gene's germline CDR1 is LGHDT and CDR2 YNNKEL (reference sequence). Full variable domain (missing parts from reference TRBV3-1 and TRBJ1-1): DTAVSQTPKYLVTQMGNDKSIKCEQNLGHDTMYWYKQDSKKFLKIMFSYNNKELIINETVPNRFSPKSPDKAHLNLHINSLELGDSAVYFCASSRTGEEAFFGQGTRLTVV.

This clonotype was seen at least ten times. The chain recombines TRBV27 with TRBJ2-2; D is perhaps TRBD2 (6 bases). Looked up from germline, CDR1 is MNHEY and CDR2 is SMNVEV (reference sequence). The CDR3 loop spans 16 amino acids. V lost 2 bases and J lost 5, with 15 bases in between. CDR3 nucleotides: TGTGCCAGCAGTTTAATCGGGGGAGCGAGTACCGGGGAGCTGTTTTTT. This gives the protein CASSLIGGASTGELFF.

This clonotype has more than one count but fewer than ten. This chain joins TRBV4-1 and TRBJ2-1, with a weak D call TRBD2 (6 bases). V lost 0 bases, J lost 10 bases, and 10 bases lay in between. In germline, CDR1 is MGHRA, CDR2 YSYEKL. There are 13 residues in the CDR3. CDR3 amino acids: CASSQDGGREQFF. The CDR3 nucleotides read TGCGCCAGCAGCCAAGATGGAGGGAGGGAGCAGTTCTTC.

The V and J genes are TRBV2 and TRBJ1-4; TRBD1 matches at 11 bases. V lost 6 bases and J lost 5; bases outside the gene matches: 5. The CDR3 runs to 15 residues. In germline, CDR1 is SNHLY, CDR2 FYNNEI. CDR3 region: CASRPDRGRNEKLFF. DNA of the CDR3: TGTGCCAGCAGGCCGGACAGGGGGCGGAATGAAAAACTGTTTTTT.

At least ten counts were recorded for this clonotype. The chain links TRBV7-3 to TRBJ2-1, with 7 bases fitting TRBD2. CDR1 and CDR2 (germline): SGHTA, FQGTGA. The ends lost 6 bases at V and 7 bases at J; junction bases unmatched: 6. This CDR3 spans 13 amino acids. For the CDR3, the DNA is TGTGCCAGCAGTCTAAGCGGGGCTAATGAGCAGTTCTTC. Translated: CASSLSGANEQFF.

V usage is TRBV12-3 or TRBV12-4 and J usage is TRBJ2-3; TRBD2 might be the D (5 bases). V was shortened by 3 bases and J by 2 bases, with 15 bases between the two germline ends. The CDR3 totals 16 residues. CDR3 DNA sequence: TGTGCCAGCAGTTTTCCCCCCCGGGGTTACACAGATACGCAGTATTTT. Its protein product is CASSFPPRGYTDTQYF.

The CDR3 here is CASSQDRKLETQYF. The CDR3 DNA reads TGCGCCAGCAGCCAAGATCGGAAACTAGAGACCCAGTACTTC. The genes are TRBV4-3 and TRBJ2-5; D gene unclear. V lost 0 bases and J 4 bases, leaving 9 bases between the germline ends. This CDR3 is built from 14 residues. The germline gives CDR1 LGHNA, CDR2 YSLEER.

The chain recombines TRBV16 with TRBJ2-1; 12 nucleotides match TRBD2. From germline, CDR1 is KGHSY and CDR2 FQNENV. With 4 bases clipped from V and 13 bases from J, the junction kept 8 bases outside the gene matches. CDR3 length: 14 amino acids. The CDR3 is CASSPFLAGGPQFF. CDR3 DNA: TGTGCCAGCAGCCCCTTCCTAGCGGGGGGGCCTCAGTTCTTC.

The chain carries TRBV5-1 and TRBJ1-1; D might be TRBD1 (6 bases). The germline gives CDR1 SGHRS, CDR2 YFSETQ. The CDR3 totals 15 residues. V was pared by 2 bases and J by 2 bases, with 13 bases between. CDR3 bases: TGCGCCAGCAGCTTCGACAGGTTAGGAAACACTGAAGCTTTCTTT. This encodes CASSFDRLGNTEAFF.

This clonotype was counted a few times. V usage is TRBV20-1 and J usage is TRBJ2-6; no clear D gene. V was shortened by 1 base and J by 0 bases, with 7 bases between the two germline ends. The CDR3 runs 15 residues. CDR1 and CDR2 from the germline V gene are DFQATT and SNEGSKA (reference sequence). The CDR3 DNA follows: TGCAGTGCTAGAGCCGGCCGCTCTGGGGCCAACGTCCTGACTTTC. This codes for CSARAGRSGANVLTF.

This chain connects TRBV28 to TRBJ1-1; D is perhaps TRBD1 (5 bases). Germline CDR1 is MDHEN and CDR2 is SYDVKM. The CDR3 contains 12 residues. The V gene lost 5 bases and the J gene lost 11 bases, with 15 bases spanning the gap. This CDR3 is CASSPNAGGAFF. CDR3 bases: TGTGCCAGCAGTCCTAATGCGGGGGGGGCTTTCTTT.

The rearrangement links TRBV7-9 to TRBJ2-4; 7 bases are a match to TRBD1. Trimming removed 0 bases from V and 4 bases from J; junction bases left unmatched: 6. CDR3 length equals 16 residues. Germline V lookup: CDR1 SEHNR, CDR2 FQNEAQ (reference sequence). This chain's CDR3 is CASSLAGQATKNIQYF. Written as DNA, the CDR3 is TGTGCCAGCAGCTTAGCCGGACAGGCTACTAAAAACATTCAGTACTTC.

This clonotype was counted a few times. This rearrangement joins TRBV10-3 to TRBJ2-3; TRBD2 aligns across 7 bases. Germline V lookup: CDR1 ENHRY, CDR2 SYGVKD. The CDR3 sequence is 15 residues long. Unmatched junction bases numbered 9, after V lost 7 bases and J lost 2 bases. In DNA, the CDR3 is TGTGCCATCAAAGGTTCCAGCGGGGACACAGATACGCAGTATTTT. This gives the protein CAIKGSSGDTDTQYF.

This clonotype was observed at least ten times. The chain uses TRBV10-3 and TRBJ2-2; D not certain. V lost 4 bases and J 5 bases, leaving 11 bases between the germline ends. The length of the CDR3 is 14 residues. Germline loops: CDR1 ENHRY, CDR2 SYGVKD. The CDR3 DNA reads TGTGCCATCAGTGGTAGACTTGGTACCGGGGAGCTGTTTTTT. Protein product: CAISGRLGTGELFF.

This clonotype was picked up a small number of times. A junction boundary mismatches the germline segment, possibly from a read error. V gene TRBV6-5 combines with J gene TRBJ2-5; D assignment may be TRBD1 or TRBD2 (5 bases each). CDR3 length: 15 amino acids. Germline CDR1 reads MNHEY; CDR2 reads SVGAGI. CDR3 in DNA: TGTGCCAGCAGTCACGGGTTGGGGGATCAAGGGACCCAGTACTTC. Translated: CASSHGLGDQGTQYF.

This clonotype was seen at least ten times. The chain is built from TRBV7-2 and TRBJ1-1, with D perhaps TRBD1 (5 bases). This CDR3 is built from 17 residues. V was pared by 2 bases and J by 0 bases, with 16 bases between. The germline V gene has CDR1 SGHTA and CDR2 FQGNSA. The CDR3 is CASSLFGAYSMNTEAFF. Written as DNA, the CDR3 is TGTGCCAGCAGCTTATTCGGGGCGTACTCCATGAACACTGAAGCTTTCTTT.

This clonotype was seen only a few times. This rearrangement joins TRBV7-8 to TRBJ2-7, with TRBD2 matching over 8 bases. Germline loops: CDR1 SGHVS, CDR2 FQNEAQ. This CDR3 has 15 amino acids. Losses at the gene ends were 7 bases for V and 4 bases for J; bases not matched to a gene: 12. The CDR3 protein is CASKARGSGIYEQYF. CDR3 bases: TGTGCCAGCAAAGCCCGGGGTAGCGGGATATACGAGCAGTACTTC.

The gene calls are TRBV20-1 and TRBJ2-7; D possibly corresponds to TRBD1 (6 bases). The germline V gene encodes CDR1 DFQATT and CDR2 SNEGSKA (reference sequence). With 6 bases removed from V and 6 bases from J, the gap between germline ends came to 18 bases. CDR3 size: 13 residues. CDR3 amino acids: CSARNHRVGEQYF. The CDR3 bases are TGCAGTGCCAGAAATCACAGGGTGGGCGAGCAGTACTTC.

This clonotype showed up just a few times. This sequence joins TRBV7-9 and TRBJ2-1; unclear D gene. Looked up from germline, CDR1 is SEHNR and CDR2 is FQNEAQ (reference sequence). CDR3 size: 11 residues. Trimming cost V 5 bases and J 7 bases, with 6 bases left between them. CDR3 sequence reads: CASSTFNEQFF. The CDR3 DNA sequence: TGTGCCAGCAGCACTTTTAATGAGCAGTTCTTC.

CDR3 region: CASSLGSYSYEQYF. In nucleotides, the CDR3 is TGCGCCAGCAGCTTGGGCAGTTACTCCTACGAGCAGTACTTC. This chain connects TRBV5-1 to TRBJ2-7; D is unclear. Germline values: CDR1 SGHRS, CDR2 YFSETQ. V was pared by 0 bases and J by 0 bases, with 7 bases between. CDR3 length equals 14 residues.

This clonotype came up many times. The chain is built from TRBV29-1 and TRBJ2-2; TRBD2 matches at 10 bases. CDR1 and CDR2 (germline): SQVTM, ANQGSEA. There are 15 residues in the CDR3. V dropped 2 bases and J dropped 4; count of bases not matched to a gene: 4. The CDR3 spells CSVERTSGRTGELFF. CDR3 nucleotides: TGCAGCGTTGAACGGACTAGCGGACGCACCGGGGAGCTGTTTTTT.

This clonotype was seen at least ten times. CDR3 nucleotide sequence: TGCGCCAGCAGCTTGGAATTGGGACTGACGAACACTGAAGCTTTCTTT. As protein: CASSLELGLTNTEAFF. V gene TRBV5-1 combines with J gene TRBJ1-1, with a weak D call TRBD1 (5 bases). CDR1 SGHRS and CDR2 YFSETQ come from the germline V gene. CDR3 length: 16 amino acids. V was shortened by 0 bases and J by 1 base, with 13 bases between the two germline ends.